This T cell receptor beta chain derives from a study of coeliac disease. Looking at the study overall: Refractory type I: diet-unresponsive over 12 months, with immunophenotypically normal intraepithelial cells.

Sequencing used immunoSEQ multiplex PCR; TCRdb keeps in-frame clones, though not all of them. Seen here are roughly 3,700 clones, 69% observed once, and the top ten hold 8% to 10%. This clone was found once. CDR1 is SNHLY and CDR2 is FYNNEI in the germline V gene. J lost 0 bases, V lost 2 bases, and 4 bases had no gene match. This CDR3 region has 17 residues. The sample was intraepithelial lymphocytes from the gut. This sequence was found in a man aged 30-40 years with celiac disease. The rearrangement links TRBV2 to TRBJ2-3, with TRBD2 matching over 11 bases. The CDR3 DNA follows: TGTGCCAGCAGTGAAACTAGCGGGGGCTCTAGCACAGATACGCAGTATTTT. The encoded protein is CASSETSGGSSTDTQYF.